Only a few counts were recorded for the clone carrying this T cell receptor (beta chain). The entry originates in a study of shared clonotypes between healthy human individuals. The authors' processing: ImmunoSEQ yielded junction-only sequences lacking quality scores, so filtering differed. Clones were read by immunoSEQ multiplex PCR, and TCRdb kept only the in-frame ones, dropping some. V and J calls and clone size come straight from that table; D and trimming were deduced from the DNA. This table has about 2.4 million clones, approximately 93% appearing once. This CDR3 spans 12 amino acids. Germline V gene data show CDR1 as GTSNPN and CDR2 as SVGIG (reference sequence). V was clipped by 5 bases and J by 2 bases, with 7 bases between them.

The sample comprised naive CD4+ T cells from PBMCs. Subset meaning: CD45RA+ positively selected. This receptor was taken from a man in his late teens or twenties in good health. Some clones in this sample may be carry-over from other donors' samples. The chain joins TRBV30 to TRBJ1-5, with no clear D. The CDR3 DNA sequence: TGTGCCTGGGCTGAGGGCAATCAGCCCCAGCATTTT. This sequence encodes CAWAEGNQPQHF.